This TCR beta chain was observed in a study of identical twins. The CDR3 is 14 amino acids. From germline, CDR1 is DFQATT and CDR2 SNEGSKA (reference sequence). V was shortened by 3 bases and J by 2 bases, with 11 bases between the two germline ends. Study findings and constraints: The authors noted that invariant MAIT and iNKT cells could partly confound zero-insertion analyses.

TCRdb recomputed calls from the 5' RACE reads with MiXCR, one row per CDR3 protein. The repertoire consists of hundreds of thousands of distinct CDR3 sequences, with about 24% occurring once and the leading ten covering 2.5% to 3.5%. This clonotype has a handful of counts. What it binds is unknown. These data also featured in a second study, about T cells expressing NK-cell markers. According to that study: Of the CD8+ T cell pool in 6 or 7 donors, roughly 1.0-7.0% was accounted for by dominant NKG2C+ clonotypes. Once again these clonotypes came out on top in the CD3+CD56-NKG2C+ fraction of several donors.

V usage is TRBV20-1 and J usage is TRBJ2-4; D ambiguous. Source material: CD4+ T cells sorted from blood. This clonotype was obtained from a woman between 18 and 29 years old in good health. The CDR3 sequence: CSASIGTSKNIQYF. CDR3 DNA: TGCAGTGCTAGTATCGGTACCTCCAAAAACATTCAGTACTTC.